These 2 T cell receptor beta chains were all obtained from the same sample, sequenced in a study of blood T cell repertoires in COVID-19. Only in-frame clones appear in the TCRdb table, and some are missing; sequencing was by immunoSEQ multiplex PCR. This table holds around 270,000 clones, roughly 90% found once. Sequenced input: peripheral blood. Source of these receptors: a man aged 25-40 years with acute or convalescent COVID-19.

The chain uses TRBV11-1 and TRBJ2-3, with D unclear. The CDR3 loop spans 14 amino acids. Trimming cost V 7 bases and J 6 bases, with 17 bases left between them. CDR1 SGHAT and CDR2 FQDESV come from the germline V gene (reference sequence). The DNA of the CDR3 is TGTGCCAGCACCTTTCAGTCCAATTTCGATACGCAGTATTTT. Residues: CASTFQSNFDTQYF.

This clone was observed a single time. V gene TRBV15 combines with J gene TRBJ2-7, with D possibly being TRBD2 (5 bases). CDR3 length: 15 amino acids. Germline V gene sequence: CDR1 LNHNV, CDR2 YYDKDF (reference sequence). V was trimmed by 0 bases and J by 5 bases, leaving 14 bases between them. The CDR3 region has the DNA TGTGCCACCAGCAGAGATCGGGGTAGTAGCAACGAGCAGTACTTC. This gives the protein CATSRDRGSSNEQYF.